This T cell receptor (beta chain) is drawn from a study of response to subunit inactivated influenza vaccine. TCRdb reanalysed the RT-PCR reads using MiXCR and keeps one entry per CDR3 protein. This sample has about 570,000 distinct CDR3 sequences; over 9% occur once, and the top ten carry about 11%. This clonotype was seen a handful of times. This CDR3 contains 16 residues. CDR1 and CDR2 from the germline V gene are SEHNR and FQNEAQ (reference sequence). V shed 6 bases and J shed 3 bases, with 19 bases lying between them. These sequences were also reported in another study, on T cells expressing NK-cell markers. As reported in that work: Making the TCR beta cDNA relied on 5'RACE template switching with UMIs. Beta-chain profiling covered CD3+CD56+NKG2C+, CD3+CD56+NKG2C- and CD3+CD56-NKG2C+ sorted subsets. The authors sequenced eight donors, of whom seven were HCMV-seropositive and one was seronegative. The study found dominant NKG2C+ clonotypes at roughly 1.0-7.5% of CD8+ T cells in roughly six donors. Expanded clones of NKG2C+ T cells had an unclear HCMV specificity.

This TCR came from a man aged 45-60 years who received an inactivated influenza vaccine. Sequences were derived from PBMCs from blood, sampled on the day of vaccination. The rearrangement joins TRBV7-9 to TRBJ2-3; D tentatively reads TRBD1 or TRBD2 (5 bases each). The CDR3 DNA is TGTGCCAGCAGTCCGACTCCCGGGGCCCCGACAGATACGCAGTATTTT. This translates into CASSPTPGAPTDTQYF. Supplemented by reference TRBV7-9 and TRBJ2-3, the full variable domain reads DTGVSQNPRHKITKRGQNVTFRCDPISEHNRLYWYRQTLGQGPEFLTYFQNEAQLEKSRLLSDRFSAERPKGSFSTLEIQRTEQGDSAMYLCASSPTPGAPTDTQYFGPGTRLTVL.